These T cell receptor beta chains were read from a single sample in a study of blood T cell repertoires in COVID-19. The assay was immunoSEQ multiplex PCR, and TCRdb's table has in-frame clones only and misses some. The table includes some 250,000 clones, roughly nine tenths detected once. The sequenced material came from peripheral blood. All receptors derive from a man aged 55-75 years with acute or convalescent COVID-19. Each CDR3 is given with its conserved first and last residue. The D gene is left open where the match is weak. Size is omitted from some rows. Given values are once, few, many or a class for expanded clones.

V: TRBV24-1
size: -
J: TRBJ2-1
D: -
DNA: TGTGCCACCGCCCAGGGTAACCATGAGCAGTTCTTC
CDR3: CATAQGNHEQFF

V: TRBV6-4
size: once
J: TRBJ2-2
D: -
DNA: TGTGCCAGCCGGAAGGACAGCTCGAACACCGGGGAGCTGTTTTTT
CDR3: CASRKDSSNTGELFF

V: TRBV25-1
size: -
J: TRBJ2-7
D: TRBD2
DNA: TGTGCCAGCAGCGCCCCGGGACTAGCGATACTCCACGAGCAGTACTTC
CDR3: CASSAPGLAILHEQYF

V: TRBV19
size: once
J: TRBJ1-5
D: -
DNA: TGTGCCAGTAGTCCTAGAAATCAGCCCCAGCATTTT
CDR3: CASSPRNQPQHF

V: TRBV11-3
size: -
J: TRBJ1-6
D: -
DNA: TGTGCCAGCAGCTTGAGACGGGAGAATTCACCCCTCCACTTT
CDR3: CASSLRRENSPLHF

V: TRBV9
size: -
J: TRBJ2-7
D: -
DNA: TGTGCCAGCAGCGTAGACAGGGTGAGTGAGCAGTACTTC
CDR3: CASSVDRVSEQYF

V: TRBV9
size: -
J: TRBJ2-7
D: -
DNA: TGTGCCAGCAGCGTAGGCCCGGCGGAGCCCCTCGAGCAGTACTTC
CDR3: CASSVGPAEPLEQYF

V: TRBV5-6
size: -
J: TRBJ2-7
D: TRBD1
DNA: TGTGCCAGCAGCTGGACGACAGGGGGCGAGCAGTACTTC
CDR3: CASSWTTGGEQYF

V: TRBV7-6
size: -
J: TRBJ1-6
D: -
DNA: TGTGCCAGCAGCCTGAATGCAGGCAATTCACCCCTCCACTTT
CDR3: CASSLNAGNSPLHF

V: TRBV6-2/TRBV6-3
size: -
J: TRBJ2-1
D: TRBD1
DNA: TGTGCCAGCAGCAGACAGGGGGCGCGGGACAATGAGCAGTTCTTC
CDR3: CASSRQGARDNEQFF

V: TRBV2
size: -
J: TRBJ2-2
D: TRBD2
DNA: TGTGCCAGCAGCCACACTAGCGGGGTGAACACCGGGGAGCTGTTTTTT
CDR3: CASSHTSGVNTGELFF

V: TRBV29-1
size: -
J: TRBJ1-1
D: -
DNA: TGCAGCGTTGCCTCTGGATCTAAACAGGCTGAAGCTTTCTTT
CDR3: CSVASGSKQAEAFF

V: TRBV28
size: -
J: TRBJ1-5
D: TRBD1
DNA: TGTGCCACCAGGGGCGGGGACAGGGAGGTTCAGCCCCAGCATTTT
CDR3: CATRGGDREVQPQHF

V: TRBV9
size: -
J: TRBJ2-2
D: TRBD2
DNA: TGTGCCAGCAGCGTAAAAGCGGGAGGCACCGGGGAGCTGTTTTTT
CDR3: CASSVKAGGTGELFF

V: TRBV28
size: -
J: TRBJ2-5
D: -
DNA: TGTGCCAGCAGTTTAGGACAGCACCAAGAGACCCAGTACTTC
CDR3: CASSLGQHQETQYF

V: TRBV11-3
size: -
J: TRBJ2-3
D: TRBD2
DNA: TGTGCCAGCACCCACGGGACTAGCGGGAGGACAGATACGCAGTATTTT
CDR3: CASTHGTSGRTDTQYF

V: TRBV7-3
size: once
J: TRBJ2-1
D: TRBD2
DNA: TGTGCCAGCAGCTGGGGACTAGCGGGATCGGAGGAGCAGTTCTTC
CDR3: CASSWGLAGSEEQFF

V: TRBV30
size: -
J: TRBJ1-5
D: TRBD1
DNA: TGTGCCTGGAGCGCAGCACAGGGGAATCAGCCCCAGCATTTT
CDR3: CAWSAAQGNQPQHF

V: TRBV9
size: -
J: TRBJ2-1
D: -
DNA: TGTGCCAGCAGCGCCTCGAACTTTGGCTCCTACAATGAGCAGTTCTTC
CDR3: CASSASNFGSYNEQFF

V: TRBV6-2/TRBV6-3
size: -
J: TRBJ2-7
D: -
DNA: TGTGCCAGCAGTTACGCAGGGGTATACGAGCAGTACTTC
CDR3: CASSYAGVYEQYF

V: TRBV11-2
size: -
J: TRBJ1-2
D: -
DNA: TGTGCCAGCAGCTTAGATCACACAGGCTACACCTTC
CDR3: CASSLDHTGYTF

V: TRBV19
size: -
J: TRBJ1-5
D: TRBD1
DNA: TGTGCCACCTCTACCGGGACAGGACCCGATCCCCAGCATTTT
CDR3: CATSTGTGPDPQHF

V: TRBV5-1
size: -
J: TRBJ1-3
D: -
DNA: TGCGCCAGCAGCTTGGGGAGGGGCAGCAGAGGAAACACCATATATTTT
CDR3: CASSLGRGSRGNTIYF

V: TRBV7-2
size: once
J: TRBJ1-3
D: -
DNA: TGTGCCAGCAGCTCCGGCGGGGGGCCCTCTGGAAACACCATATATTTT
CDR3: CASSSGGGPSGNTIYF

V: TRBV6-6
size: -
J: TRBJ2-5
D: TRBD2
DNA: TGTGCCAGCAGTTTTAGCGGGAGAGAGACCCAGTACTTC
CDR3: CASSFSGRETQYF

V: TRBV11-2
size: -
J: TRBJ2-5
D: TRBD2
DNA: TGTGCCAGCAGCTCTCGGGGAGGGGCACGGGAGACCCAGTACTTC
CDR3: CASSSRGGARETQYF

V: TRBV7-3
size: -
J: TRBJ2-7
D: TRBD2
DNA: TGTGCCAGCAGCCTAAATACGGGAGGCGAGCAGTACTTC
CDR3: CASSLNTGGEQYF

V: TRBV11-3
size: -
J: TRBJ1-5
D: TRBD1
DNA: TGTGCCAGCAGCTTAGATTCCCCCAGGGGGCCTAATAGCAATCAGCCCCAGCATTTT
CDR3: CASSLDSPRGPNSNQPQHF